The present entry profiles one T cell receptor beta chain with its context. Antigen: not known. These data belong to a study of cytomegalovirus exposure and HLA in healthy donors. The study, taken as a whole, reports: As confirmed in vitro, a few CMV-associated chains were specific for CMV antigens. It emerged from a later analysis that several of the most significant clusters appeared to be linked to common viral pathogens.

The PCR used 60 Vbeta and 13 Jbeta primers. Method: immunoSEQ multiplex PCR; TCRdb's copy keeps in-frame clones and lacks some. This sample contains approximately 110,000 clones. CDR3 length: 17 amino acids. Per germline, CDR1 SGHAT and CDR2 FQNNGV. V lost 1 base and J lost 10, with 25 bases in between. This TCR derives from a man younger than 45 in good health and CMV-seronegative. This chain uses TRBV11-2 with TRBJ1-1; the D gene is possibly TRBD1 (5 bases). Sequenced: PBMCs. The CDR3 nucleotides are TGTGCCAGCAGCTTAGGCGGGGGAAGAAGTGCTGGTAGGGTAGCTTTCTTT. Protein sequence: CASSLGGGRSAGRVAFF.